A selection of T cell receptor beta chains follows, all from one sample in a study of Tregs in tolerant kidney transplant recipients. The table came from immunoSEQ multiplex PCR; TCRdb's copy has only in-frame clones and leaves some out. The table records approximately 81,000 clones, 90% to 95% of them present only once. The sequences come from CD4+ T cells from blood (PBMCs), collected 24 months after the transplant. The origin of the receptors is a human patient who received a combined kidney and bone marrow transplant. The T cells may come from the graft donor. Each CDR3 is given with its conserved first and last residue.

>TRBV10-3|TRBJ2-3|13
CAISAGVTDTQYF
>TRBV4-1|TRBJ2-2|17
CASSQVDMGIVTGELFF
>TRBV18|TRBJ1-2|15
CASSPRQGLNYGYTF
>TRBV10-3|TRBJ1-5|14
CASTGGDPNQPQHF
>TRBV4-2|TRBJ2-3|17
CASSLPGSGGTTDTQYF
>TRBV6-5|TRBJ2-7|15
CASSYALGQPYEQYF
>TRBV15|TRBJ2-1|14
CATSREAGGGEQFF
>TRBV7-2|TRBJ2-2|16
CASSRLAGVGTGELFF
>TRBV5-4|TRBJ2-4|14
CASSLDRVGNIQYF
>TRBV6-6|TRBJ1-3|15
CASSLGQGRGNTIYF
>TRBV27|TRBJ1-6|14
CASSQDRGNSPLHF
>TRBV4-2|TRBJ1-6|14
CASSQQTYNSPLHF
>TRBV15|TRBJ2-7|11
CATSRTVEQYF
>TRBV6-1|TRBJ2-1|13
CASSVDRVTEQFF
>TRBV7-2|TRBJ1-5|15
CASSLEGTDNQPQHF
>TRBV27|TRBJ2-3|15
CASSLSDRGLDTQYF
>TRBV10-3|TRBJ1-1|14
CAISVDNIITEAFF
>TRBV7-2|TRBJ1-2|15
CASSPGDRVDYGYTF
>TRBV7-3|TRBJ2-2|16
CASSALGGMDTGELFF
>TRBV11-2|TRBJ2-7|15
CASSYSGGSSYEQYF
>TRBV18|TRBJ1-4|16
CASSPREAGATQKLFF
>TRBV5-6|TRBJ2-2|16
CASSFGGTGNTGELFF
>TRBV28|TRBJ1-6|15
CASSLFAAGNSPLHF
>TRBV6-5|TRBJ2-5|16
CASSYRTSGSIETQYF
>TRBV7-2|TRBJ1-6|16
CASSPGATGWNSPLHF
>TRBV28|TRBJ2-1|17
CASPPNPGQGAYNEQFF
>TRBV2|TRBJ2-7|14
CASRRTGGSYEQYF
>TRBV7-9|TRBJ2-4|15
CASSLVSISKNIQYF
>TRBV5-1|TRBJ2-2|18
CASSLVLAGALWTGELFF
>TRBV9|TRBJ2-3|18
CASSVIGARGHSTDTQYF
>TRBV19|TRBJ2-1|13
CASSIQGRNEQFF
>TRBV7-8|TRBJ1-6|15
CASSFAGSSNSPLHF
>TRBV6-1|TRBJ2-1|14
CASSERGPQDEQFF
>TRBV7-2|TRBJ2-7|11
CASSLLSEQYF
>TRBV7-3|TRBJ1-6|14
CASSRDRGDSPLHF
>TRBV7-9|TRBJ2-5|14
CASSLGGAGETQYF
>TRBV9|TRBJ2-2|15
CASSRTGAATGELFF
>TRBV5-1|TRBJ2-7|14
CASSLAQGTYEQYF
>TRBV18|TRBJ2-1|14
CASSPVAGGNEQFF
>TRBV5-4|TRBJ1-1|14
CASSAGGVNTEAFF
>TRBV9|TRBJ2-1|16
CASSVVGTGGYNEQFF
>TRBV5-1|TRBJ2-3|17
CASSLALSGQSTDTQYF
>TRBV28|TRBJ1-2|14
CASSGDRGGDGYTF
>TRBV5-1|TRBJ2-5|13
CASSSTLQETQYF
>TRBV7-8|TRBJ2-2|16
CASSLTGTGTTGELFF
>TRBV6-5|TRBJ2-3|15
CASSKQGIGTDTQYF
>TRBV4-1|TRBJ1-1|14
CASSPTWRDTEAFF
>TRBV6-1|TRBJ2-3|12
CASSHRADTQYF
>TRBV11-2|TRBJ1-5|14
CASSSGVWHQPQHF
>TRBV5-1|TRBJ1-6|15
CASSGGELWHSPLHF
>TRBV7-9|TRBJ1-2|17
CASSLVQGTQANYGYTF
>TRBV7-3|TRBJ2-2|17
CASSPAGKGRSTGELFF
>TRBV29-1|TRBJ2-1|15
CSVERASGSLNEQFF
>TRBV11-3|TRBJ2-1|14
CASSSRTSDHEQFF
>TRBV27|TRBJ2-3|15
CASSRQGSSTDTQYF
>TRBV20-1|TRBJ1-2|11
CSATGVDGYTF
>TRBV7-3|TRBJ2-7|15
CASSPAGGPNNEQYF
>TRBV9|TRBJ1-4|16
CASSSPGGTTNEKLFF